This T cell receptor beta chain appears in the sequencing data of a study of blood T cell repertoires in COVID-19. Looking at the study overall: Before being deemed recovered, Cohort 3 donors had two negative PCRs, clearance, or symptom resolution. From T cells, B-cell-depleted T cells, or PBMCs came the material, which was cDNA or gDNA.

Recruitment covered some 25 US areas and drew participants whose ages spanned roughly 18 to 100 years. This clone was seen once. The V and J ends lost 1 base and 0 bases respectively, with 15 bases between them. The CDR3 is made up of 17 amino acids. The germline V gene has CDR1 MDHEN and CDR2 SYDVKM. Authors' analysis steps: Scientists estimated how many nucleated cells there were by amplifying reference gene primers. Measured with immunoSEQ multiplex PCR; TCRdb has only the in-frame clones, and not every one. V, J and clone size are taken as reported in that table, and D and trimming were inferred from the DNA itself. The sample consists of around 300,000 clones, more than 75% of them appearing once.

This TCR was sampled from a woman in her sixties in a cohort exposed to, infected with or recovered from COVID-19 (not recorded which). Sequencing was performed on PBMCs or T cells enriched from blood (not recorded which). V gene TRBV28 combines with J gene TRBJ1-1; tentatively, D is TRBD1 (5 bases). The CDR3 region is CASSLFQGLGLNTEAFF. The DNA for the CDR3 is TGTGCCAGCAGTTTATTCCAGGGCTTGGGATTGAACACTGAAGCTTTCTTT.